Sequencing of this T cell receptor beta chain was carried out in a study of blood T cell repertoires in COVID-19. Study summary: T cells, B-cell-depleted T cells, or PBMCs provided the cDNA or gDNA that served as material.

Sequencing used immunoSEQ multiplex PCR; TCRdb keeps in-frame clones, though not all of them. The sample has about 98,000 clones; 70% to 85% are singletons. CDR1 and CDR2 from the germline V gene are SGHAT and FQNNGV. J gave up 5 bases and V 4 bases, and 1 base lay outside the gene matches. The CDR3 has 13 amino acids. This clone has just a few counts. The sequenced sample was peripheral blood. The TCR was taken from a man between 65 and 85 years old with active or convalescent COVID-19. The V call is TRBV11-2, the J call TRBJ2-3; 9 nucleotides align to TRBD1. The CDR3 region is CASSSDRGDTQYF. Here the CDR3 DNA reads TGTGCCAGCAGCTCGGACAGGGGAGATACGCAGTATTTT.